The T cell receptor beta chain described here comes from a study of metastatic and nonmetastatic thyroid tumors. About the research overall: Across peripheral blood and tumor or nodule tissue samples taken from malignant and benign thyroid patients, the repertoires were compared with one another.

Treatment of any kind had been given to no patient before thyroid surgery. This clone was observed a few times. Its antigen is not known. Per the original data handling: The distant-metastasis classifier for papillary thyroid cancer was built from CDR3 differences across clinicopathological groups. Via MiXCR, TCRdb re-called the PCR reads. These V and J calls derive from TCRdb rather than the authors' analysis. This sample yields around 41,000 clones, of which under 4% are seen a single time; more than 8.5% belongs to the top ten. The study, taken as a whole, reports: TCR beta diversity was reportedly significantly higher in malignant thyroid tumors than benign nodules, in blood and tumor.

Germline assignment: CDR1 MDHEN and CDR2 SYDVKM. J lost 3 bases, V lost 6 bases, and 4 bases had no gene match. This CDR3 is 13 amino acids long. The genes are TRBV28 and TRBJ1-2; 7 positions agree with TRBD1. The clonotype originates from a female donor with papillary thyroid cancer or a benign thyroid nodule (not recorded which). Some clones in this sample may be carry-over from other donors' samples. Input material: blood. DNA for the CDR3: TGTGCCAGCAGGACAGGGAAGGACTATGGCTACACCTTC. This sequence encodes CASRTGKDYGYTF.